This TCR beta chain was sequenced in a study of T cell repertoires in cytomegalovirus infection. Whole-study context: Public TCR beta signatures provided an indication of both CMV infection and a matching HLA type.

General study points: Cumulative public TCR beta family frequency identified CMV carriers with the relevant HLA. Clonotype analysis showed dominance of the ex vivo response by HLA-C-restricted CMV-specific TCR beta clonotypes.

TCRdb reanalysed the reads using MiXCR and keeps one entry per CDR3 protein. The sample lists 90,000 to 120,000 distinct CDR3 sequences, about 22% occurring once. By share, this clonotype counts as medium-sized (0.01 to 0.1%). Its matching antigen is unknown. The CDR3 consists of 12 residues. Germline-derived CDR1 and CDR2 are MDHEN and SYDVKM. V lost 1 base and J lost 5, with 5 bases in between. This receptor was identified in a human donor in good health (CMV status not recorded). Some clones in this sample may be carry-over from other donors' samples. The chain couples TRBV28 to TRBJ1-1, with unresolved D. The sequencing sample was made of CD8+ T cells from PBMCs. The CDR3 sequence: CASSLFGTEAFF. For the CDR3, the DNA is TGTGCCAGCAGTTTATTTGGTACTGAAGCTTTCTTT.